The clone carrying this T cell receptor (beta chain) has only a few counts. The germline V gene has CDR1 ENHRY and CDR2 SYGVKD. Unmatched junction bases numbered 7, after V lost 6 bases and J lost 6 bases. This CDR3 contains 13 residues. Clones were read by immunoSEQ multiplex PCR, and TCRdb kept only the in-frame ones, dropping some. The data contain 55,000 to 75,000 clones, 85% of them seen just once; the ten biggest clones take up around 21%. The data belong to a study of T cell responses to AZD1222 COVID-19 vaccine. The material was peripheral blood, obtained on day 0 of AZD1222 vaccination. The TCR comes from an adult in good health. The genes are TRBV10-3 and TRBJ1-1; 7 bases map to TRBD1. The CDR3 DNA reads TGTGCCATCAGCCGACAGGGTGGCGCTGAAGCTTTCTTT. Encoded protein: CAISRQGGAEAFF.